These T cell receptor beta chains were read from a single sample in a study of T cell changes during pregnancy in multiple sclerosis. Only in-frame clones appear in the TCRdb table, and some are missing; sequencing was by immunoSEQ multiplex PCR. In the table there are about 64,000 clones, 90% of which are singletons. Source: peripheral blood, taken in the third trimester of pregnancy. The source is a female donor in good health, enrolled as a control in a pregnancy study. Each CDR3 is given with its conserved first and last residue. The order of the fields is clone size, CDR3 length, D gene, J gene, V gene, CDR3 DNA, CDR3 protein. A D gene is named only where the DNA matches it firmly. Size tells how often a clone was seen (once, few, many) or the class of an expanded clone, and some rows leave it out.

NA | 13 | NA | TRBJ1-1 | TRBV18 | TGTGCCAGCTCACCACCGCCCGGCACTGAAGCTTTCTTT | CASSPPPGTEAFF
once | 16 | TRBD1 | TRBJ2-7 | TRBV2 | TGTGCCAGCAGGGGCTCGGGACAGGGGGCCCTGGGTGAGCAGTACTTC | CASRGSGQGALGEQYF
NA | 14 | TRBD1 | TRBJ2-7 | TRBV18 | TGTGCCAGCTCACTAGACAGGGGCCCCTACGAGCAGTACTTC | CASSLDRGPYEQYF
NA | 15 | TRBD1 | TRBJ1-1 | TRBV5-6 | TGTGCCAGCAGCTTTATGGGGACAGGGGTCACTGAAGCTTTCTTT | CASSFMGTGVTEAFF
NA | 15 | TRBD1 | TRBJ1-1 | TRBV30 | TGTGCCTGGAGAGGACAGGGAGTGGGGAACACTGAAGCTTTCTTT | CAWRGQGVGNTEAFF
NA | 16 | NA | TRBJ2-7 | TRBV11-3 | TGTGCCAGCAGCAATCCTCGGGACACCAGCTCCTACGAGCAGTACTTC | CASSNPRDTSSYEQYF
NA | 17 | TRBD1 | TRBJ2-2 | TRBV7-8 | TGTGCCAGCAGCTTAGTGTTAGCAGGGGGCGAAACCGGGGAGCTGTTTTTT | CASSLVLAGGETGELFF
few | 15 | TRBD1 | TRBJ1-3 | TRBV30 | TGTGCCTGGAGGAACCGGGACAGGTCTGGAAACACCATATATTTT | CAWRNRDRSGNTIYF
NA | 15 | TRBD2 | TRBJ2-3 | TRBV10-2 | TGCGCCAGCATGCCGAGCGGGGGGAACACAGATACGCAGTATTTT | CASMPSGGNTDTQYF
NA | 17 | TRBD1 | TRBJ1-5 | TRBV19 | TGTGCCAGTAGTACCCCACAGGGGACGACTAGCAATCAGCCCCAGCATTTT | CASSTPQGTTSNQPQHF
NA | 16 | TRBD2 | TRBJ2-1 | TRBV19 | TGTGCCAGTAGTATTTTGGATCCTAGCGGATACAATGAGCAGTTCTTC | CASSILDPSGYNEQFF
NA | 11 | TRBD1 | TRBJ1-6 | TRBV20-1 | TGCAGTGCTATGCGGGACAGCAGTCTCCACTTT | CSAMRDSSLHF
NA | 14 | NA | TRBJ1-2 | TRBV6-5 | TGTGCCAGCAGTTACTCAGGGCAGGGAGGAAGCTACACCTTC | CASSYSGQGGSYTF
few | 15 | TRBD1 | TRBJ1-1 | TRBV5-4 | TGTGCCAGCAGTCAGGGACAGGGGATGAACACTGAAGCTTTCTTT | CASSQGQGMNTEAFF
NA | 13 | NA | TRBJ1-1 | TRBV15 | TGTGCCACCAGCAGAGATCGGAACACTGAAGCTTTCTTT | CATSRDRNTEAFF
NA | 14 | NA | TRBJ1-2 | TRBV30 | TGTGCCTGGAGTTCGGCGAGGGCATCCTCTGGCTACACCTTC | CAWSSARASSGYTF
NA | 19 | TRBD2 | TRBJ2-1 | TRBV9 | TGTGCCAGCAGCGCCGGGCGGGGTCTAGCGGGAGGAGGTTTGCATGAGCAGTTCTTC | CASSAGRGLAGGGLHEQFF
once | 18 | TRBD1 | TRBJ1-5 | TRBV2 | TGTGCCAGCAAGGGCTCTCCGGGACAGGGGGCAGGAGGTCAGCCCCAGCATTTT | CASKGSPGQGAGGQPQHF
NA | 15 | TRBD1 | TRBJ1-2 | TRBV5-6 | TGTGCCAGCAGCTTAGGACAGGGCCACAACTATGGCTACACCTTC | CASSLGQGHNYGYTF
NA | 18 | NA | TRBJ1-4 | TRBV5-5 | TGTGCCAGCAGCTTCCCCCGTGGCGACTCTAGGGGTAATGAAAAACTGTTTTTT | CASSFPRGDSRGNEKLFF
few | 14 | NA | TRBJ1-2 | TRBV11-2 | TGTGCCAGCAGCTTATCCCCCTACAGTGATGGCTACACCTTC | CASSLSPYSDGYTF
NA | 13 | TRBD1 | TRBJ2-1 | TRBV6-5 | TGTGCCGGCAGCCTTGCAGGGGGCTTGGAGCAGTTCTTC | CAGSLAGGLEQFF
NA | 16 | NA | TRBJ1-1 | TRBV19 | TGTGCCAGTAGTCCCAGACAGGCCCAAATGAACACTGAAGCTTTCTTT | CASSPRQAQMNTEAFF
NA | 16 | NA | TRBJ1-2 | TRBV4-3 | TGCGCCAGCAGCCAAGATCCGGCGGGGGTTTTAAATGGCTACACCTTC | CASSQDPAGVLNGYTF
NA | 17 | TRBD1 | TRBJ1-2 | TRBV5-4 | TGTGCCAGCAGGTCTGCAGGGGGCGGAACGAAGAACTATGGCTACACCTTC | CASRSAGGGTKNYGYTF